This is a list of T cell receptor beta chains from one sample in a study of cytomegalovirus exposure and HLA in healthy donors. Profiling relied on immunoSEQ multiplex PCR, and the TCRdb table lists in-frame clones only, not all of them. The sample has under 130,000 clones; roughly 13% are singletons. Sequencing input: PBMCs. These receptors were obtained from a man aged 40-49 years in good health and CMV-seropositive. Each CDR3 is given without its conserved first and last residue. A D gene is named only where the DNA matches it firmly.

TRBJ2-1 TRBV29-1 TRBD2 SAGTSGAGNEQF
TRBJ1-3 TRBV6-5 TRBD1 ASRGQGNTIY
TRBJ1-4 TRBV27 NA ASSLSGAGNEKLF
TRBJ2-7 TRBV9 TRBD1 ASSVGLGQGVSYEQY
TRBJ2-1 TRBV9 NA ASSVYSEPAYNEQF
TRBJ1-5 TRBV5-8 TRBD1 ASSLVATGGDQPQH
TRBJ2-7 TRBV5-4 NA ASSLDRSSYEQY
TRBJ2-3 TRBV19 TRBD2 ASSTSGGTDTQY
TRBJ1-4 TRBV2 NA ASRANRGEKLF
TRBJ2-7 TRBV19 TRBD1 ASSPGQGSSYEQY
TRBJ2-2 TRBV7-9 TRBD1 ASSPGQGNTGELF
TRBJ2-1 TRBV7-9 TRBD2 ASSFGSGSVEQF
TRBJ2-1 TRBV7-2 TRBD2 ASSQRVGVAGNNEQF
TRBJ2-2 TRBV30 TRBD2 AWNYGLAGGPGGTGELF
TRBJ2-1 TRBV2 NA ASSGGLKRYNEQF
TRBJ2-2 TRBV7-7 TRBD1 ASSSRGTGPGELF
TRBJ2-1 TRBV2 TRBD2 ASSPGLAGEWDEQF
TRBJ2-5 TRBV30 TRBD1 AWSVQGGWETQY
TRBJ2-6 TRBV5-1 NA ASSPGHGANVLT
TRBJ1-4 TRBV10-3 NA ASQQRGGSNEKLF
TRBJ2-1 TRBV5-6 NA ASSSSRRADLSSYNEQF
TRBJ1-1 TRBV30 NA AWSVNRNTEAF
TRBJ1-2 TRBV6-1 TRBD1 ASSLTGSGYT
TRBJ1-1 TRBV2 NA ASSGQTEAF
TRBJ2-1 TRBV5-4 NA ASSPDSPGYNEQF
TRBJ1-2 TRBV20-1 NA SALPYGYT
TRBJ2-7 TRBV2 TRBD2 ASSEASVAGDIEQY
TRBJ1-2 TRBV14 TRBD1 ASSQQGAGYGYT
TRBJ1-1 TRBV5-1 NA ASTSRGEAF
TRBJ1-3 TRBV29-1 NA SVELGNTIY
TRBJ2-1 TRBV5-1 TRBD2 ASSLSGLAGEVGQF